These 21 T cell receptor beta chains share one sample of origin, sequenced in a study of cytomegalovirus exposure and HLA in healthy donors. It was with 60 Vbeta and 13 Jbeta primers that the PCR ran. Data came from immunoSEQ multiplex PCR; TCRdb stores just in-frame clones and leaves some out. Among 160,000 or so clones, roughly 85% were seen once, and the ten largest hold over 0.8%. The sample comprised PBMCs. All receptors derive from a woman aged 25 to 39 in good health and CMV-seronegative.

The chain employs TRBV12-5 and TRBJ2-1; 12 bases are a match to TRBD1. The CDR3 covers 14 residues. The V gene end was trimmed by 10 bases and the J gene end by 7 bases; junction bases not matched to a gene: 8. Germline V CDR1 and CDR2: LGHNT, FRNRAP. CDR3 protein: CATRDRGLRNEQFF. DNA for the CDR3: TGTGCTACCAGGGACAGGGGGCTTAGGAATGAGCAGTTCTTC.

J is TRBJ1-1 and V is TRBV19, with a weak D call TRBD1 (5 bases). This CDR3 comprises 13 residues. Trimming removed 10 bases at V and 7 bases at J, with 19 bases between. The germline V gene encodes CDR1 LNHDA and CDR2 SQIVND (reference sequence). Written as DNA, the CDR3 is TGTGCCACAACCCCCACACAGGATGGTGAAGCTTTCTTT. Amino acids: CATTPTQDGEAFF.

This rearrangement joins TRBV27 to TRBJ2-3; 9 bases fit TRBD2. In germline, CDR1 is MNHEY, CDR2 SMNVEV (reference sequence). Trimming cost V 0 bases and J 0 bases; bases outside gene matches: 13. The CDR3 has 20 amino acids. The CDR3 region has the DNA TGTGCCAGCAGTTTATCCTGGCGTCCGGGACTAGCCTCTAGCACAGATACGCAGTATTTT. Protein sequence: CASSLSWRPGLASSTDTQYF.

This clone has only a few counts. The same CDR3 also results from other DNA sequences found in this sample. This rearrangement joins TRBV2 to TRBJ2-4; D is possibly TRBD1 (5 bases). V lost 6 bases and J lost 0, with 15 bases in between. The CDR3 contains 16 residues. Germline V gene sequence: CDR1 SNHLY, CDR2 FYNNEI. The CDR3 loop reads CASRTTAELAKNIQYF. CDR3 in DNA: TGTGCCAGCAGAACGACAGCAGAACTAGCCAAAAACATTCAGTACTTC.

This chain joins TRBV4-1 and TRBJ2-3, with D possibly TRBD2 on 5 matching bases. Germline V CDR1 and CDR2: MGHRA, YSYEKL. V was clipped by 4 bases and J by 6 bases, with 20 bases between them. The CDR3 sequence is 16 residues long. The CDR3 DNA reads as TGCGCCAGCAGCCGTGGACTGACGGCCCAGGCGGATACGCAGTATTTT. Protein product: CASSRGLTAQADTQYF.

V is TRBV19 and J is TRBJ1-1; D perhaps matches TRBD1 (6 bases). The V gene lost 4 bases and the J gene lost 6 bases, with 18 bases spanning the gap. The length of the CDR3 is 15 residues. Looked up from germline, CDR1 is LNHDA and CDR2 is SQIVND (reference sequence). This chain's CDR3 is CASSTTGKVIAEAFF. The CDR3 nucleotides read TGTGCCAGTAGTACAACAGGGAAAGTGATCGCTGAAGCTTTCTTT.

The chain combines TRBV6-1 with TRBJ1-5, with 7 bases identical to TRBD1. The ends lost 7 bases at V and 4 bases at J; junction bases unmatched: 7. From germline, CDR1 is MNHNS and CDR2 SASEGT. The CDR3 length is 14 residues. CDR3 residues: CASMRNRGNQPQHF. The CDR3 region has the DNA TGTGCCAGCATGAGAAACAGGGGAAATCAGCCCCAGCATTTT.

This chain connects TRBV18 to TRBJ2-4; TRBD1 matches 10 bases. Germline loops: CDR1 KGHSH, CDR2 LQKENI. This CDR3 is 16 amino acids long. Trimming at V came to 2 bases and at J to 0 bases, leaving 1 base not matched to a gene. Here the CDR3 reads CASSPGTGVAKNIQYF. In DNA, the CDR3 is TGTGCCAGCTCACCAGGGACAGGGGTAGCCAAAAACATTCAGTACTTC. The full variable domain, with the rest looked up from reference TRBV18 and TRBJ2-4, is NAGVMQNPRHLVRRRGQEARLRCSPMKGHSHVYWYRQLPEEGLKFMVYLQKENIIDESGMPKERFSAEFPKEGPSILRIQQVVRGDSAAYFCASSPGTGVAKNIQYFGAGTRLSVL.

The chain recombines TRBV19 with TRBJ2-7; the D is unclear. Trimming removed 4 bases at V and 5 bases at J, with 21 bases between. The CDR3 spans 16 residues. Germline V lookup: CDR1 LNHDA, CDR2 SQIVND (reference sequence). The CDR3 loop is CASSTGGPPARDEQYF. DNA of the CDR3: TGTGCCAGTAGTACCGGCGGTCCGCCCGCACGTGACGAGCAGTACTTC.

This CDR3 reads CASSGRTGRENTEAFF. CDR3 DNA: TGTGCCAGTAGTGGTCGGACGGGGAGAGAGAACACTGAAGCTTTCTTT. The V call is TRBV19, the J call TRBJ1-1, with D unresolved. The length of the CDR3 is 16 residues. Germline values: CDR1 LNHDA, CDR2 SQIVND (reference sequence). With 5 bases removed from V and 1 base from J, the gap between germline ends came to 17 bases.

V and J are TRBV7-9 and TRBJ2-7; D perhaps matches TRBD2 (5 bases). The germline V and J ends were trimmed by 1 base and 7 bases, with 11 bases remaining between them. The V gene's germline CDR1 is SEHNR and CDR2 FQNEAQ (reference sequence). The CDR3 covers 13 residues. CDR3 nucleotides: TGTGCCAGCAGCTTAGATGGACGGGGTGAGCAGTACTTC. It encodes CASSLDGRGEQYF. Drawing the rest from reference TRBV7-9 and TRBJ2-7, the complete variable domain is DTGVSQNPRHKITKRGQNVTFRCDPISEHNRLYWYRQTLGQGPEFLTYFQNEAQLEKSRLLSDRFSAERPKGSFSTLEIQRTEQGDSAMYLCASSLDGRGEQYFGPGTRLTVT.

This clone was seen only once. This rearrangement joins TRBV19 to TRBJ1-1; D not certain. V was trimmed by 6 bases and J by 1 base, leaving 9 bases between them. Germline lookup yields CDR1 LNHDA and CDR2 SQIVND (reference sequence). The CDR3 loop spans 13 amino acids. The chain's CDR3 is CASRPRGNTEAFF. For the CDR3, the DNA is TGTGCCAGTAGACCCCGGGGGAACACTGAAGCTTTCTTT.

The CDR3 bases are TGTGCCAGCAGTGAAGTGCGGACAGGCTCCTACGAGCAGTACTTC. Protein product: CASSEVRTGSYEQYF. The chain employs TRBV6-1 and TRBJ2-7; 7 bases fit TRBD1. Per germline, CDR1 MNHNS and CDR2 SASEGT. The CDR3 totals 15 residues. J was trimmed by 0 bases and V by 1 base; bases with no gene match: 3.

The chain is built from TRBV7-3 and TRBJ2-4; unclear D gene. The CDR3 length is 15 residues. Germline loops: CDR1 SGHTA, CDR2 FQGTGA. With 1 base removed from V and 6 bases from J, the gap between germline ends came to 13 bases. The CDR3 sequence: CASSLNTDPPNIQYF. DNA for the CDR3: TGTGCCAGCAGCTTAAATACAGACCCCCCAAACATTCAGTACTTC. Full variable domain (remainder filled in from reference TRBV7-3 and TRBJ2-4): GAGVSQTPSNKVTEKGKYVELRCDPISGHTALYWYRQSLGQGPEFLIYFQGTGAADDSGLPNDRFFAVRPEGSVSTLKIQRTERGDSAVYLCASSLNTDPPNIQYFGAGTRLSVL.

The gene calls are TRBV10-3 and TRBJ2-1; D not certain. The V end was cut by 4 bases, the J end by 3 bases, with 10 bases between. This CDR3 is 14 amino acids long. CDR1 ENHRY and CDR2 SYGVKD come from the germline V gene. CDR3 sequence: CAISVDSYYNEQFF. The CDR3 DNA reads TGTGCCATCAGTGTTGATAGTTACTACAATGAGCAGTTCTTC.

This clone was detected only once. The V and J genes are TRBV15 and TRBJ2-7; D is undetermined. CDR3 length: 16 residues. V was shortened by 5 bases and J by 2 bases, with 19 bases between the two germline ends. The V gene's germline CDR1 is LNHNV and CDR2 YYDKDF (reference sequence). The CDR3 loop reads CATSLETFGGTYEQYF. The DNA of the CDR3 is TGTGCCACCAGCCTAGAAACATTTGGCGGCACCTACGAGCAGTACTTC. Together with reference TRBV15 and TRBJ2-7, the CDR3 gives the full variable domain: DAMVIQNPRYQVTQFGKPVTLSCSQTLNHNVMYWYQQKSSQAPKLLFHYYDKDFNNEADTPDNFQSRRPNTSFCFLDIRSPGLGDTAMYLCATSLETFGGTYEQYFGPGTRLTVT.

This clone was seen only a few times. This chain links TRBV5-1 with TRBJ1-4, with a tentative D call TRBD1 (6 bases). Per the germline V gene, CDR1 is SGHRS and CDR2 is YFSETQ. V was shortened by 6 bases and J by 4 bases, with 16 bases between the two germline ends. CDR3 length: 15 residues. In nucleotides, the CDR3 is TGCGCCAGCAATCCCCGGGGAGGGGGTAATGAAAAACTGTTTTTT. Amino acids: CASNPRGGGNEKLFF.

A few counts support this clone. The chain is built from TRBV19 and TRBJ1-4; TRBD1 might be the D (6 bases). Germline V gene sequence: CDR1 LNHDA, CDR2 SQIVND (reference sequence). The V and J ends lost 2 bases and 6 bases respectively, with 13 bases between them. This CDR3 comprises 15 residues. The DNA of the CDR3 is TGTGCCAGTAGTATAACCGCGGCAGGGGATGAAAAACTGTTTTTT. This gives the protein CASSITAAGDEKLFF.

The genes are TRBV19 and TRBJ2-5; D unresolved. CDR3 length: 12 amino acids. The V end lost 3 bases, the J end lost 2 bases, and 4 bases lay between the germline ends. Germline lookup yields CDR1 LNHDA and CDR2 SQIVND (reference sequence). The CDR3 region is CASSIRQETQYF. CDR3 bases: TGTGCCAGTAGTATTCGGCAAGAGACCCAGTACTTC. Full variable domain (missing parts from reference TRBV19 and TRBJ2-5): DGGITQSPKYLFRKEGQNVTLSCEQNLNHDAMYWYRQDPGQGLRLIYYSQIVNDFQKGDIAEGYSVSREKKESFPLTVTSAQKNPTAFYLCASSIRQETQYFGPGTRLLVL.

CDR3 bases: TGTGCCAGCAGTTTAGTGGGGAGGAACGACGAGCAGTACTTC. Its translation is CASSLVGRNDEQYF. The chain recombines TRBV27 with TRBJ2-5, with a weak D call TRBD2 (6 bases). TRBJ2-7 explains the end of the DNA better; the J call may be wrong. This CDR3 spans 14 amino acids. Germline CDR1 reads MNHEY; CDR2 reads SMNVEV (reference sequence).

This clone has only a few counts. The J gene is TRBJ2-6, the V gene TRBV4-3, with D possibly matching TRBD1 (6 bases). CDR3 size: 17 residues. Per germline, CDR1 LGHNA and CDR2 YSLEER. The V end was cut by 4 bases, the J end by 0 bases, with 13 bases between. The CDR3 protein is CASSPRQAYSGANVLTF. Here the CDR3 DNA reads TGCGCCAGCAGCCCCCGACAGGCGTACTCTGGGGCCAACGTCCTGACTTTC.